This T cell receptor beta chain was sequenced during a study of T-cell reconstitution after alpha-beta-depleted transplantation in children. Study-level results: Most T-cell counts and diversity one year after the transplant came from T cells that were newly produced. Surviving recipient T cells and thymic progenitors accounted for the high day-60 TCRbeta diversity observed in some patients. About two months after transplant, alpha-beta T cells reportedly came from several hundred expanded graft clones.

The V and J ends lost 0 bases and 2 bases respectively, with 7 bases between them. Germline V CDR1 and CDR2: MNHEY, SVGAGI. This CDR3 contains 14 residues. Unique molecular identifiers were incorporated into the prepared TCRbeta library. Each CDR3 protein is one row after TCRdb ran MiXCR on the PCR reads. This table has fewer than 750,000 distinct CDR3 sequences, more than 20% appearing once. This clonotype appeared a few times. Its cognate antigen is unknown. This TCR was sampled from a boy under two years old who had a stem cell transplant for acute myeloid leukemia, so the T cells may come from the graft donor. This rearrangement joins TRBV6-5 to TRBJ2-5; no firm D call. The sample consisted of PBMCs, mostly from graft donor cells, taken 360 days after TCRalphabeta/CD19-depleted stem cell transplant. CDR3 protein: CASSYSTQQETQYF. The CDR3 DNA reads TGTGCCAGCAGTTACTCGACTCAGCAAGAGACCCAGTACTTC.